Listed below are T cell receptor beta chains from one sample, sequenced in a study of cytomegalovirus exposure and HLA in healthy donors. Assay: immunoSEQ multiplex PCR; the TCRdb copy retains only in-frame clones and omits some. The sample has nearly 70,000 clones; 74% are singletons. The source material was PBMCs. All receptors come from a woman in her fifties or sixties in good health and CMV-seropositive. Both conserved end residues are part of each CDR3. The D gene is left open where the match is weak. Not all rows give a size; the values are once, few, many and, for expanded clones, a class.

TRBV5-1,TRBD1,TRBJ2-1,many,CASSLAYRTGGPIYNEQFF,TGCGCCAGCAGCTTGGCCTACCGGACAGGGGGCCCGATCTACAATGAGCAGTTCTTC
TRBV6-1,TRBD1,TRBJ1-4,NA,CASSEGTGWEKLFF,TGCGCCAGCAGTGAAGGGACAGGGTGGGAAAAACTGTTTTTT
TRBV6-6,TRBD1,TRBJ2-7,NA,CASGQGAAYEQYF,TGTGCCAGCGGACAGGGGGCTGCGTACGAGCAGTACTTC
TRBV6-5,NA,TRBJ1-4,few,CASSFDGVSWEKLFF,TGTGCCAGCAGTTTCGATGGAGTTTCTTGGGAAAAACTGTTTTTT
TRBV6-6,NA,TRBJ2-5,once,CASRDMGTGTQYF,TGTGCCAGCAGGGACATGGGCACGGGGACCCAGTACTTC
TRBV29-1,NA,TRBJ1-3,NA,CSVLDLSGNTIYF,TGCAGCGTCCTGGACTTGTCGGGAAACACCATATATTTT
TRBV19,TRBD1,TRBJ1-5,NA,CASSITGAGNQPQHF,TGTGCCAGTAGTATCACAGGGGCCGGCAATCAGCCCCAGCATTTT
TRBV4-2,TRBD1,TRBJ2-1,NA,CASSDRDSSYNEQFF,TGTGCCAGCAGCGACCGGGACAGCTCCTACAATGAGCAGTTCTTC
TRBV11-2,NA,TRBJ1-1,NA,CASSLDPRTEAFF,TGTGCCAGCAGCTTAGACCCTCGGACTGAAGCTTTCTTT
TRBV5-1,NA,TRBJ2-7,NA,CASSLLSGSGHEQYF,TGCGCCAGCAGCTTACTCTCGGGGTCCGGACACGAGCAGTACTTC
TRBV19,TRBD1,TRBJ1-2,NA,CASSPDRDYGYTF,TGTGCCAGTAGCCCGGACAGGGACTATGGCTACACCTTC
TRBV6-5,TRBD1,TRBJ1-2,NA,CASSSWGQRNYGYTF,TGTGCCAGCAGCTCCTGGGGACAGAGGAACTATGGCTACACCTTC
TRBV9,NA,TRBJ2-1,few,CASSVSTGGGNNEQFF,TGTGCCAGCAGCGTCTCCACTGGCGGGGGCAATAATGAGCAGTTCTTC
TRBV30,NA,TRBJ1-5,NA,CAWSGQGNQPQHF,TGTGCCTGGAGTGGTCAGGGTAATCAGCCCCAGCATTTT
TRBV7-9,TRBD2,TRBJ2-3,NA,CASSLMTSGGVDTQYF,TGTGCCAGCAGCTTGATGACTAGCGGGGGGGTCGATACGCAGTATTTT
TRBV5-1,NA,TRBJ2-2,NA,CASSLDPRGTGELFF,TGCGCCAGCAGCTTGGATCCTCGAGGTACCGGGGAGCTGTTTTTT
TRBV6-5,NA,TRBJ1-2,NA,CASKNLGANYGYTF,TGTGCCAGCAAAAATCTCGGTGCCAACTATGGCTACACCTTC
TRBV5-1,NA,TRBJ1-2,NA,CASSRSKTLYYGYTF,TGCGCCAGCAGCCGTTCGAAGACACTTTACTATGGCTACACCTTC
TRBV4-2,NA,TRBJ1-6,few,CAISQDLGQGLSPLHF,TGTGCCATCAGCCAAGATTTGGGCCAGGGACTTTCACCCCTCCACTTT
TRBV10-3,TRBD1,TRBJ2-3,NA,CAISGGLSTDTQYF,TGTGCCATCTCAGGGGGCCTTAGCACAGATACGCAGTATTTT
TRBV5-4,TRBD1,TRBJ2-2,few,CASRPGTGGVGELFF,TGTGCCAGCAGGCCCGGGACAGGGGGTGTCGGGGAGCTGTTTTTT
TRBV28,NA,TRBJ1-1,NA,CASSSVGVNTEAFF,TGTGCCAGCAGTTCAGTAGGGGTGAACACTGAAGCTTTCTTT
TRBV28,TRBD1,TRBJ1-2,NA,CASRPGQTIYGYTF,TGTGCCAGCAGGCCGGGACAGACTATCTATGGCTACACCTTC
TRBV10-3,TRBD1,TRBJ1-2,NA,CAIRAGQVGDGYTF,TGTGCCATCAGGGCGGGACAGGTGGGAGATGGCTACACCTTC
TRBV7-2,TRBD2,TRBJ2-3,NA,CATGRTSGSTDTQYF,TGTGCTACGGGGAGGACTAGCGGTAGCACAGATACGCAGTATTTT
TRBV6-1,NA,TRBJ2-1,once,CASSEQGLDYNEQFF,TGTGCCAGCAGTGAACAGGGACTCGATTATAATGAGCAGTTCTTC
TRBV28,NA,TRBJ2-3,NA,CASSLMGQGDTQYF,TGTGCCAGCAGTTTAATGGGTCAGGGGGATACGCAGTATTTT
TRBV2,NA,TRBJ2-3,NA,CASREDPTDTQYF,TGTGCCAGCAGGGAGGATCCCACAGATACGCAGTATTTT
TRBV29-1,NA,TRBJ2-7,NA,CSVEDGGYEQYF,TGCAGCGTGGAGGACGGGGGCTACGAGCAGTACTTC
TRBV30,TRBD2,TRBJ2-5,NA,CAWSVRPSGGASTQYF,TGTGCCTGGAGTGTACGGCCAAGCGGGGGGGCGTCGACCCAGTACTTC
TRBV6-4,NA,TRBJ1-1,NA,CASSAQMNTEAFF,TGTGCCAGCAGCGCCCAGATGAACACTGAAGCTTTCTTT
TRBV18,NA,TRBJ1-1,NA,CASSLGQGEAFF,TGTGCCAGCTCACTCGGGCAGGGCGAAGCTTTCTTT